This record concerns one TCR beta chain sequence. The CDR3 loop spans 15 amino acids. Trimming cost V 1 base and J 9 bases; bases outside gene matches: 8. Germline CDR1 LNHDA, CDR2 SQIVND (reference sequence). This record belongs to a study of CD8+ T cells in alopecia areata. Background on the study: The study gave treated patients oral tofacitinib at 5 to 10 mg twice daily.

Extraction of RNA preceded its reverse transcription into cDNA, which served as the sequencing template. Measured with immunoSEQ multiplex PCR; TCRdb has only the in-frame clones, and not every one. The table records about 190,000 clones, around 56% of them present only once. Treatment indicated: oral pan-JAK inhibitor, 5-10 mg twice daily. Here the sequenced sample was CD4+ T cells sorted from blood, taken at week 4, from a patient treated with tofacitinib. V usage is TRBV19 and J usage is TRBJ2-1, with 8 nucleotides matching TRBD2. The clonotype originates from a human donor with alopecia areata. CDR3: CASSIVSGSSVEQFF. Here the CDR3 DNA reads TGTGCCAGTAGTATAGTCAGCGGGAGCAGCGTTGAGCAGTTCTTC. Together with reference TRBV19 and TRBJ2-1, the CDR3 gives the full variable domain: DGGITQSPKYLFRKEGQNVTLSCEQNLNHDAMYWYRQDPGQGLRLIYYSQIVNDFQKGDIAEGYSVSREKKESFPLTVTSAQKNPTAFYLCASSIVSGSSVEQFFGPGTRLTVL.